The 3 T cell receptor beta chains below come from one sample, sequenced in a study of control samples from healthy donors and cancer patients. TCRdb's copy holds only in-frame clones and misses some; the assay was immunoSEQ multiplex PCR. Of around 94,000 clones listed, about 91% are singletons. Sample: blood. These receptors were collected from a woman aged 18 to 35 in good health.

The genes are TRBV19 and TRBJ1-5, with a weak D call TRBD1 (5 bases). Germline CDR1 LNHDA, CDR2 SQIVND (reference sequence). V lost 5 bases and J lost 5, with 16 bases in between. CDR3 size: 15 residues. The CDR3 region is CASSPPPTVYQPQHF. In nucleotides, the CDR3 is TGTGCCAGTAGTCCCCCTCCGACAGTTTATCAGCCCCAGCATTTT.

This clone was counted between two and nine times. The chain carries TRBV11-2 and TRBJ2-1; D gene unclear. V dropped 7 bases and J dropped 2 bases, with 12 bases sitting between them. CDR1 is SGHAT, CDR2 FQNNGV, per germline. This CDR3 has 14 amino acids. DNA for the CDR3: TGTGCCAGCACCGCTGATCTAACCTACAATGAGCAGTTCTTC. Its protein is CASTADLTYNEQFF.

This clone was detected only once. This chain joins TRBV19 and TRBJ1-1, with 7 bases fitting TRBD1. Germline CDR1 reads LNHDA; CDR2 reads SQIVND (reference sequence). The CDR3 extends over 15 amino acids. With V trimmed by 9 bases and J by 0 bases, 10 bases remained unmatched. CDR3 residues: CASQGTELMNTEAFF. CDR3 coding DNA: TGTGCCAGCCAAGGGACAGAGCTTATGAACACTGAAGCTTTCTTT.